This T cell receptor (beta chain) was retrieved from a study of shared clonotypes between healthy human individuals. Study results and limitations: About 5% of naive CD4 clonotypes were common to several donors. It was expected that sequencing depth would affect clonotype sharing among donors.

For this clone: What it binds is unknown.

Sequencing used immunoSEQ multiplex PCR; TCRdb keeps in-frame clones, though not all of them. The sample shows approximately 1.4 million clones, approximately 98% of them seen only once. V dropped 5 bases and J dropped 0; count of bases not matched to a gene: 10. The germline V gene has CDR1 SGHVS and CDR2 FNYEAQ. The CDR3 runs to 18 residues. The receptor was isolated from a man aged 30 to 45 in good health. The V and J genes are TRBV7-6 and TRBJ2-3; 11 bases match TRBD2. Sequencing was done on a sample of naive CD4+ T cells sorted from blood. The subset here: CD45RA+ positively selected. Here the CDR3 DNA reads TGTGCCAGCAGCCTAGGACTAGCGGGTGGTACTAGCACAGATACGCAGTATTTT. Translated: CASSLGLAGGTSTDTQYF.